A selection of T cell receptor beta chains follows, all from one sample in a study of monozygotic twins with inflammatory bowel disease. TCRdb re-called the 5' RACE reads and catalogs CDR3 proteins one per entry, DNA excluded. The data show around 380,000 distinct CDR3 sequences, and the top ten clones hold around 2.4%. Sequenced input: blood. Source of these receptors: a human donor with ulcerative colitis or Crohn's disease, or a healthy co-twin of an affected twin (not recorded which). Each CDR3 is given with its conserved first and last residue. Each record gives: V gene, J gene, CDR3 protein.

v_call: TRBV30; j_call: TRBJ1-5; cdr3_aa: CAWSVHGHQPQHF
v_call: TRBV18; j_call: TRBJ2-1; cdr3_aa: CASSFSVSTYNEQFF
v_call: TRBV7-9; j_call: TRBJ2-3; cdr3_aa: CASSLGGRGLEDTQYF
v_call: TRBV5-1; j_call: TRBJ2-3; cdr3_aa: CASSKESSGGSQDTQYF
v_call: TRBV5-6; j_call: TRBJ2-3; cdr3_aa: CASSFKYPVDTQYF
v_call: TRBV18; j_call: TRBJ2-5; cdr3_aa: CASSSGQALDPDETQYF
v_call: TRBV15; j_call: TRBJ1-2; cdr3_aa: CATSTNRAPANYGYTF
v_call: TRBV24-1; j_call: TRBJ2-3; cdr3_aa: CATSRSASTDTQYF
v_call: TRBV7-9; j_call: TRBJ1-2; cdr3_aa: CASSSTETYNGYTF
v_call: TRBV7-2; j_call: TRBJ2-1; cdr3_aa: CASSTAGTGRTNEQFF